This TCR beta chain came from a study of naive and memory T cell subsets (TCRdb year 2017). Concerning the study at large: In the figure summarizing the skin biopsy and whole blood samples, 10 blood donors, 7 tuberculin skin test biopsies and 3 saline control biopsies were reported. Usually PCR2 was run as a SYBR Green qPCR and stopped at a set threshold, although low-input samples could use end-point PCR (approximately 6 cycles) instead. Skin biopsies were collected from tuberculin skin test sites or from saline-injected control sites and were processed for RNA extraction as previously described.

Taken from the germline V gene, the CDR1 and CDR2 loops are KGHSH and LQKENI. V loses 4 bases of germline sequence and J loses 8 bases, and the interval between the two ends is 8 bases. From the cysteine up to the phenylalanine, the CDR3 has a length of 11 residues. Of the read, only the CDR3 DNA is kept; its 33 bases are in frame from base 1. What the treatment or condition label conveys for this sample: skin biopsy from PPD injection site in Mantoux-positive individual. A robust, sensitive protocol for the amplification, sequencing and analysis of TCRs was described in the study, in which 3' ligation of a UMI-containing oligonucleotide to TCR cDNA was used. Tuberculin skin test biopsies came from sites injected with PPD in individuals with a positive Mantoux test. Total RNA, without cell sorting, was DNase treated with RQ1 DNase before reverse transcription, targeting roughly 1 to 1000 ng input. Libraries were prepared from skin biopsies and whole blood to test how robust the pipeline was in samples where T cells are a minority population.

Beyond this particular receptor, the publication reports: Skin biopsy collection and RNA processing details were not given in the paper but referenced to earlier studies. TCR sequences were reportedly recovered from both skin biopsy types, with far more TCRs at tuberculin skin test sites. The higher numbers of TCRs at tuberculin skin test sites were interpreted as T cell infiltration of a delayed type IV hypersensitivity reaction. The potential sensitivity of the RNA-based method to TCR transcript changes with T cell activation and differentiation was acknowledged.

This clonotype was counted many times. Its cognate antigen has yet to be identified. No base-level quality is on record; no much larger clone is a single base apart. Libraries were built with UMI-ligation and nested PCR. The ligated cDNA was amplified in four rounds of PCR with nested alpha and beta constant region primers together with the SP2 primer. For the blood and skin samples, reverse transcription of TCR RNA was done with SuperScript IV along with alpha and beta constant region primers. T4 RNA ligase 1 was used to ligate an oligonucleotide containing the Illumina SP2 primer and a UMI to the 3' end of the cDNA. The 12-nucleotide UMI consisted of two random hexamers with an eight-base spacer between the hexamers to prevent hairpin formation. From the second PCR onward, TCR alpha and beta chain libraries were processed separately, and dual indexing was applied for multiplexing. After pooling, the indexed libraries were analyzed by capillary electrophoresis and sequenced on either an Illumina MiSeq or NextSeq. PhiX DNA at roughly 4.5-7.5% was added to the libraries to raise base diversity and improve cluster recognition. The authors' analysis ran thus. Demultiplexor took UMIs from read 2, joined the UMIs to the TCR sequence from read 1, and separated reads according to sample indices. V and J genes and V-J junctions were identified by Decombinator, which gave every TCR a five-part identifier that included V and J deletions. Collapsinator used UMIs to correct sequencing errors and PCR amplification heterogeneity, yielding UMI-based abundance per TCR. Identifiers were converted to nucleotide sequence by CDR3Translator and translated to amino acids, and CDR3 regions were extracted on the basis of terminal motifs. After normalization to the amount of input RNA, error-corrected alpha and beta TCR counts from blood and skin were compared. Using fastp trimming at Q25 and MiXCR clonotype assembly, TCRdb reanalyzed the public sequencing data and kept in-frame beta chains. Duplicate CDR3 protein sequences are folded into a single record with the most common DNA and genes. The V and J calls and clone size come from TCRdb's table, not from the authors' own analysis. This sample lists over 11,000 distinct CDR3 sequences; roughly 5.2% were detected once. Of the sample, under 9.5% is held by the ten largest clones.

The sequencing used skin, collected from a tuberculin skin test site. This chain joins TRBV18 to TRBJ1-2; confidence is insufficient to name the D gene. This TCR came from an adult in good health. The DNA sequence is TGTGCCAGCTCACACTCTATGGGCTACACCTTC. This gives the protein CASSHSMGYTF.